What follows are 25 T cell receptor beta chains derived from one specimen sequenced in a study of molecular identifiers for immune sequencing clone quantification. In TCRdb, the PCR reads were re-called with MiXCR into one record per CDR3 protein. The sample has about half a million distinct CDR3 sequences, about a fifth seen once; the top ten hold 0.84%. The sample was naive CD8+ T cells from blood, with Jurkat cell RNA spiked in. Subset indicated: FACS-sorted CD8+CD4-CCR7+CD45RA+ naive T cells. The receptors were gathered from a human donor in good health. Some libraries in this study had Jurkat cell RNA spiked in.

The rearrangement joins TRBV5-4 to TRBJ1-1; D gene uncertain. The V gene lost 9 bases and the J gene lost 0 bases, with 15 bases spanning the gap. The CDR3 sequence is 14 residues long. Germline V lookup: CDR1 SGHNT, CDR2 YYREEE (reference sequence). The CDR3 protein is CATDGGRMNTEAFF. The CDR3 region has the DNA TGTGCCACGGACGGAGGAAGAATGAACACTGAAGCTTTCTTT. The whole variable domain, remainder taken from reference TRBV5-4 and TRBJ1-1, is ETGVTQSPTHLIKTRGQQVTLRCSSQSGHNTVSWYQQALGQGPQFIFQYYREEENGRGNFPPRFSGLQFPNYSSELNVNALELDDSALYLCATDGGRMNTEAFFGQGTRLTVV.

The genes are TRBV21-1 and TRBJ1-5. TRBV21-1 corresponds to a pseudogene. The CDR3 has 19 amino acids. The CDR3, as DNA: TGTGCCAGCAGCAAACCCTTAGAAAAGACGGAGTCAAGCAATCAGCCCCAGCATTTT. This codes for CASSKPLEKTESSNQPQHF.

The chain links TRBV4-1 to TRBJ1-2; TRBD1 is a possible D gene (6 bases). Germline V gene lookup returns CDR1 MGHRA and CDR2 YSYEKL. CDR3 size: 15 residues. Trimming removed 1 base from V and 7 bases from J, with 16 bases in between. DNA of the CDR3: TGCGCCAGCAGCCAAGGGTCCAGCGGGGGCGCTGGCTACACCTTC. Its protein product is CASSQGSSGGAGYTF.

Regarding this clonotype: One junction end disagrees with the germline gene, perhaps due to a read error. The chain joins TRBV27 to TRBJ2-3; D remains ambiguous. The CDR3 covers 14 residues. Germline V gene lookup returns CDR1 MNHEY and CDR2 SMNVEV (reference sequence). In DNA, the CDR3 is TGTGCCAGCAGTGTATCCGGCTACACAGATACGCAGTATTTT. It is translated as CASSVSGYTDTQYF.

The chain recombines TRBV5-5 with TRBJ2-2, with D uncertain. The CDR3 is 14 amino acids. The germline CDR1 and CDR2 sequences are SGHKS and YYEKEE (reference sequence). V lost 4 bases to trimming and J lost 4 bases, with 11 bases between them. The CDR3, as DNA: TGTGCCAGCAGCCCTAGGGCTGGCACCGGGGAGCTGTTTTTT. Encoded protein: CASSPRAGTGELFF.

The V gene is TRBV7-6, the J gene TRBJ2-7, with no clear D. The CDR3 is 15 amino acids. Germline assignment: CDR1 SGHVS and CDR2 FNYEAQ. Trimming stripped 2 bases from V and 1 base from J, with 12 bases between. The CDR3 DNA reads as TGTGCCAGCAGCTTACTGGAGTCGGAGTCCTACGAGCAGTACTTC. This codes for CASSLLESESYEQYF.

This clonotype was found a few times. The chain links TRBV7-6 to TRBJ1-1; no clear D. The CDR3 extends over 13 amino acids. CDR1 and CDR2 (germline): SGHVS, FNYEAQ. Trimming took 10 bases from V and 2 from J, leaving 14 bases between them. The CDR3 DNA is TGTGCCACCGCACCGATCTTAAACACTGAAGCTTTCTTT. Encoded protein: CATAPILNTEAFF.

This clonotype was seen repeatedly, ten times or more. This chain joins TRBV7-9 and TRBJ1-1, with D possibly being TRBD1 (6 bases). The CDR3 is 13 residues long. Germline V gene sequence: CDR1 SEHNR, CDR2 FQNEAQ (reference sequence). V shed 4 bases and J shed 0 bases, with 6 bases lying between them. As DNA, the CDR3 is TGTGCCAGCAGCTGGGACATGAACACTGAAGCTTTCTTT. It translates to CASSWDMNTEAFF.

The V and J genes are TRBV21-1 and TRBJ2-2. TRBV21-1 is described as a pseudogene. The CDR3 consists of 14 residues. The CDR3 nucleotides are TGTGCCAGCATAGGGTCAGAAGGTGCCGGGGAGCTGTTTTTT. It encodes CASIGSEGAGELFF.

This clonotype was counted at least ten times. J is TRBJ2-7 and V is TRBV7-2, with D possibly being TRBD2 (5 bases). Trimming took off 1 base at V and 6 bases at J, with 19 bases between the two ends. Germline assignment: CDR1 SGHTA and CDR2 FQGNSA. The CDR3 is 16 amino acids. In DNA, the CDR3 is TGTGCCAGCAGCTTAGAGGAGCGAGCGGTCTTTACCGAGCAGTACTTC. It encodes CASSLEERAVFTEQYF. The whole variable domain, remainder taken from reference TRBV7-2 and TRBJ2-7, is GAGVSQSPSNKVTEKGKDVELRCDPISGHTALYWYRQSLGQGLEFLIYFQGNSAPDKSGLPSDRFSAERTGGSVSTLTIQRTQQEDSAVYLCASSLEERAVFTEQYFGPGTRLTVT.

This clonotype has just a few counts. The rearrangement uses TRBV19 and TRBJ2-1; D is uncertain. V was pared by 7 bases and J by 8 bases, with 18 bases between. The CDR3 totals 14 residues. CDR1 is LNHDA, CDR2 SQIVND, per germline (reference sequence). The CDR3 DNA reads TGTGCCAGTACCGGTAACCCCCCGGTGGATGAGCAGTTCTTC. Translating it yields CASTGNPPVDEQFF.

Regarding this clonotype: Just one base apart from a much larger clone, this may be a read error. The chain recombines TRBV14 with TRBJ1-1, with D hard to call. Germline assignment: CDR1 SGHDN and CDR2 FVKESK. The CDR3 runs to 13 residues. The CDR3 DNA sequence: TGTACCAGCAGCCAAATTCTAGGCACTGAAGCTTTCTTT. Its translation: CTSSQILGTEAFF.

Details on this clonotype: This could be a read error, since a much larger clone is one nucleotide away. The V call is TRBV9, the J call TRBJ2-2, with TRBD1 as a possible D gene (5 bases). CDR1 SGDLS and CDR2 YYNGEE come from the germline V gene. The V gene lost 9 bases and the J gene lost 0 bases, with 18 bases spanning the gap. CDR3 length: 16 amino acids. DNA of the CDR3: TGTGCCAACAGGAGCCCGGGTCAGTCGAACACCGGGGAGCTGTTTTTT. Amino acids: CANRSPGQSNTGELFF.

V and J are TRBV2 and TRBJ2-7; TRBD1 aligns across 9 bases. Germline CDR1 SNHLY, CDR2 FYNNEI. The CDR3 is 15 residues long. The V gene end was trimmed by 6 bases and the J gene end by 2 bases; junction bases not matched to a gene: 8. CDR3 residues: CASSEGQGPTYEQYF. In DNA, the CDR3 is TGTGCCAGCAGCGAGGGACAGGGACCCACCTACGAGCAGTACTTC.

In regard to this clonotype: Possible read error: a much larger clone is one base away. The chain recombines TRBV24-1 with TRBJ2-1, with D uncertain. This CDR3 has 13 amino acids. Germline V gene data show CDR1 as KGHDR and CDR2 as SFDVKD. The CDR3 sequence is CATTTISYNERFF. The CDR3 region has the DNA TGTGCCACAACTACGATATCCTACAATGAGCGGTTCTTC.

This clonotype was found many times. J is TRBJ1-5 and V is TRBV5-1; D is undetermined. Looked up from germline, CDR1 is SGHRS and CDR2 is YFSETQ. The CDR3 consists of 15 residues. V lost 4 bases to trimming and J lost 4 bases, with 15 bases between them. The CDR3 DNA is TGCGCCAGCAGCCCCGAGGGTTTTTGGAATCAGCCCCAGCATTTT. This codes for CASSPEGFWNQPQHF.

This clonotype was detected many times. The V gene is TRBV6-2 or TRBV6-3, the J gene TRBJ2-7; D gene unclear. This CDR3 region has 14 residues. Germline V lookup: CDR1 MNHEY, CDR2 SVGEGT. Trimming took 2 bases from V and 3 from J, leaving 11 bases between them. The CDR3 DNA follows: TGTGCCAGCAGTTACGTGGGCAGAGTCTACGAGCAGTACTTC. Protein sequence: CASSYVGRVYEQYF.

A remark on this clonotype: This may come from a read error, since a much larger clone is one base off. The V call is TRBV30, the J call TRBJ2-1, with D tentatively TRBD1 (6 bases). Germline values: CDR1 GTSNPN, CDR2 SVGIG (reference sequence). Trimming removed 2 bases at V and 16 bases at J, with 15 bases between. The length of the CDR3 is 11 residues. CDR3 in DNA: TGTGCCTGGAGTCCGGGACCAGGGGAATTCTTC. Translating it yields CAWSPGPGEFF.

This clonotype has at least ten counts. The V call is TRBV13, the J call TRBJ1-6, with D tentatively TRBD1 (5 bases). The V and J ends lost 5 bases and 0 bases respectively, with 17 bases between them. CDR1 is PRHDT, CDR2 FYEKMQ, per germline (reference sequence). The CDR3 is 18 residues long. The CDR3 is CASSDTQEGSSYNSPLHF. In nucleotides, the CDR3 is TGTGCCAGCAGCGATACACAGGAGGGGAGCTCCTATAATTCACCCCTCCACTTT.

In this sample, this clonotype turned up a few times. CDR3 protein: CASSHRQGRIYEQYF. The CDR3 coding sequence is TGTGCCAGCAGCCACAGACAGGGGAGAATCTACGAGCAGTACTTC. V is TRBV28 and J is TRBJ2-7; 8 bases match TRBD1. The CDR3 covers 15 residues. Germline V lookup: CDR1 MDHEN, CDR2 SYDVKM. J lost 3 bases, V lost 6 bases, and 10 bases had no gene match.

This clonotype was seen ten or more times. The chain couples TRBV20-1 to TRBJ1-1; D unresolved. Germline-derived CDR1 and CDR2 are DFQATT and SNEGSKA (reference sequence). Trimming cost V 6 bases and J 7 bases, with 12 bases left between them. The CDR3 is 11 amino acids. CDR3 amino acids: CSAQLGYEAFF. The CDR3 nucleotides read TGCAGTGCCCAATTGGGTTATGAAGCTTTCTTT.

The sample holds many counts of this clonotype. The V and J genes are TRBV14 and TRBJ1-2; no firm D call. The germline V gene encodes CDR1 SGHDN and CDR2 FVKESK. CDR3 length: 13 residues. V was clipped by 5 bases and J by 4 bases, with 11 bases between them. CDR3 sequence: CASSYGPSYGYTF. CDR3 bases: TGTGCCAGCAGCTACGGACCGTCCTATGGCTACACCTTC.

The CDR3 here is CASSESYGGTEAFF. CDR3 nucleotide sequence: TGTGCCAGCAGTGAATCGTACGGCGGCACTGAAGCTTTCTTT. This chain links TRBV6-1 with TRBJ1-1; D remains unclear. The V and J ends lost 2 bases and 4 bases respectively, with 11 bases between them. In germline, CDR1 is MNHNS, CDR2 SASEGT. The CDR3 is 14 amino acids.

About this clonotype itself: A much bigger clone sits one base away, suggesting this may be a read error. The chain carries TRBV4-3 and TRBJ2-3; D call uncertain. The J call may not be correct, given that the DNA end is closer to TRBJ1-5. Germline V CDR1 and CDR2: LGHNA, YSLEER. The CDR3 covers 15 residues. The CDR3 DNA follows: TGCGCCAGCAGCCAAGATTTGCCAATCACAGATACGCAGCATTTT. Protein product: CASSQDLPITDTQHF.

This clonotype was seen a few times. This chain uses TRBV30 with TRBJ2-5; no reliable D call. CDR1 and CDR2 from the germline V gene are GTSNPN and SVGIG (reference sequence). The CDR3 runs 14 residues. V lost 3 bases, J lost 2 bases, and 13 bases lay in between. For the CDR3, the DNA is TGTGCCTGGAGGGATATGGACCTTCAAGAGACCCAGTACTTC. The encoded protein is CAWRDMDLQETQYF. Full variable domain (outside the CDR3, taken from reference TRBV30 and TRBJ2-5): SQTIHQWPATLVQPVGSPLSLECTVEGTSNPNLYWYRQAAGRGLQLLFYSVGIGQISSEVPQNLSASRPQDRQFILSSKKLLLSDSGFYLCAWRDMDLQETQYFGPGTRLLVL.